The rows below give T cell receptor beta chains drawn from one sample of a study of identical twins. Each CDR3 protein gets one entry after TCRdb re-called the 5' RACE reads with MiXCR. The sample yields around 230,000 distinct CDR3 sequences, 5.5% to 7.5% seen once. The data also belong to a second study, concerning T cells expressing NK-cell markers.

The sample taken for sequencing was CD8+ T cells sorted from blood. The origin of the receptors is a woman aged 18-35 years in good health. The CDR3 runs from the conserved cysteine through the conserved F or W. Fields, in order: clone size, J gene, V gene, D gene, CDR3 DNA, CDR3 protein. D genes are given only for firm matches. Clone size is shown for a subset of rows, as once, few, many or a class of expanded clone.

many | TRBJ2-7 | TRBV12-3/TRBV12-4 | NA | TGTGCCAGCAGTTGGGCCGGGCCATCCTACGAGCAGTACTTC | CASSWAGPSYEQYF
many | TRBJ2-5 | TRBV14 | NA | TGTGCCAGCAGCCAAGAGTCAGAAAATCAAGAGACCCAGTACTTC | CASSQESENQETQYF
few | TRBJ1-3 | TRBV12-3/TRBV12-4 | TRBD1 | TGTGCAAACAGGGGAGAGTCTGGAAACACCATATATTTT | CANRGESGNTIYF
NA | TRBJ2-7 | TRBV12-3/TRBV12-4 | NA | TGTGCCAGCAGCCAACGGACGGCGACCTACGAGCAGTACTTC | CASSQRTATYEQYF
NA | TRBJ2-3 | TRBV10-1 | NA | TGCGCCAGCAGTGAGATAGGGGTTTTCACAGATACGCAGTATTTT | CASSEIGVFTDTQYF
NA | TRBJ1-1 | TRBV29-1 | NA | TGCAGCGTTGAAGAGGGAATGAACACTGAAGCTTTCTTT | CSVEEGMNTEAFF
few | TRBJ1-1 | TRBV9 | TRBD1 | TGCGCCAGCAGCGCGGGACAGAAGCCTGAAGCTTTCTTT | CASSAGQKPEAFF
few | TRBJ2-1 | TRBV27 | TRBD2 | TGTGCCAGCAGTACCCCAGCGGGAGGAGACAATGAGCAGTTCTTC | CASSTPAGGDNEQFF
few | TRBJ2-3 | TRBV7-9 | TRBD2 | TGTGCCAGCAGCCGGACTAGCGGGAGATCAACAGATACGCAGTATTTT | CASSRTSGRSTDTQYF
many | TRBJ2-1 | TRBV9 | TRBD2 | TGTGCCAGCAGCGGGACTAGCGGCAATGAGCAGTTCTTC | CASSGTSGNEQFF
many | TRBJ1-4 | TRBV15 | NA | TGTGCCACCAGTCCCACAGAACAGAATGAAAAACTGTTTTTT | CATSPTEQNEKLFF
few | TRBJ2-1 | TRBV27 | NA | TGTGCCAGCAGTTTCTTACCGGGACCAAGGCCGTTCTTC | CASSFLPGPRPFF
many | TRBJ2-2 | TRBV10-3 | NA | TGTGCCATCAGTGCCGGGGACAACACCGGGGAGCTGTTTTTT | CAISAGDNTGELFF
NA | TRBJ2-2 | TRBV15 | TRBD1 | TGTGCCACCAGCAGAGATCGACAGGGGAACACCGGGGAGCTGTTTTTT | CATSRDRQGNTGELFF
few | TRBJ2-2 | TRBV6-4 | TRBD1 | TGTGCCAGCAGTGACGTCGCCGGGACAGGGACTAACACCGGGGAGCTGTTTTTT | CASSDVAGTGTNTGELFF
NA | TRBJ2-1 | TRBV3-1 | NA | TGTGCCAGCAGCCAAGAGTGGAATGAGCAGTTCTTC | CASSQEWNEQFF
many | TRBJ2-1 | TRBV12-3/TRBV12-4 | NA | TGTGCCAGCAGTTTAGGGACTATACGTAATGAGCAGTTCTTC | CASSLGTIRNEQFF
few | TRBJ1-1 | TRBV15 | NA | TGTGCCACCAGCAGAGTGGGCCGTGGGAACACTGAAGCTTTCTTT | CATSRVGRGNTEAFF
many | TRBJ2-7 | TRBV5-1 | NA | TGCGCCAGCAGCTTGGCGCAGCGATCCTACGAGCAGTACTTC | CASSLAQRSYEQYF
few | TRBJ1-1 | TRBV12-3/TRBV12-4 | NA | TGTGCCAGCAGTCTGACAGACATGAACACTGAAGCTTTCTTT | CASSLTDMNTEAFF
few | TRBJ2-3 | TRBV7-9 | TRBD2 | TGTGCCAGCAGCCTCATAGCGGGAGGGCCAACCGATACGCAGTATTTT | CASSLIAGGPTDTQYF
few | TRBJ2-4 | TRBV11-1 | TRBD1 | TGTGCCAGCAGCAGCCCGGACAGGGCTTTTTCCGCCAAAAACATTCAGTACTTC | CASSSPDRAFSAKNIQYF
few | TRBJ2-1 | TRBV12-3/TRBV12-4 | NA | TGTGCCAGCAGTTTTAAGACAAACCTCAACAATGAGCAGTTCTTC | CASSFKTNLNNEQFF
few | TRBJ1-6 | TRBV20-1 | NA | TGCAGTGCTCGAGGGGTGGGAGGGGAGAGTTCACCCCTCCACTTT | CSARGVGGESSPLHF
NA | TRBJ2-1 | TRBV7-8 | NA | TGTGCCAGCAGCTTATCTAGCCGAAGCTCCTACAATGAGCAGTTCTTC | CASSLSSRSSYNEQFF
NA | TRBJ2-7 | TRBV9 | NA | TGTGCCAGCAGCGTAGACGGTAGTGACTACGAGCAGTACTTC | CASSVDGSDYEQYF
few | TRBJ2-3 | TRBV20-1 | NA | TGCAGTGCCCAAACGAGGCTAGACAGCACAGATACGCAGTATTTT | CSAQTRLDSTDTQYF
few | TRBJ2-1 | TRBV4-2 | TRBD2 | TGTGCCAGCACTAAGGAACTAGCGTCCTACAATGAGCAGTTCTTC | CASTKELASYNEQFF
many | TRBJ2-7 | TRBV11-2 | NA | TGTGCCAGCAGTTTTGGCAGGAGCTCCTACGAGCAGTACTTC | CASSFGRSSYEQYF
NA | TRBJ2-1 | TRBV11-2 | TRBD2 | TGTGCCAGCAGCGTCCTAGCGGGAGGCGTGAATGAGCAGTTCTTC | CASSVLAGGVNEQFF
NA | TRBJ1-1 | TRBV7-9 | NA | TGTGCCAGCAGCTTAGAAGGTGGCCGGATTGAAGCTTTCTTT | CASSLEGGRIEAFF
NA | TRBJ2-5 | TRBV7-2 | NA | TGTGCCAGCGAACAAGAGACCCAGTACTTC | CASEQETQYF
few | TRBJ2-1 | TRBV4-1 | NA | TGCGCCAGCAGCCAAGACTCCAACCCCTCTTACGAGCAGTTCTTC | CASSQDSNPSYEQFF
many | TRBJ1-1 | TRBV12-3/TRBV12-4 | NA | TGTGCCAGCAGTTTAGGGCTCGCTGAAGCTTTCTTT | CASSLGLAEAFF
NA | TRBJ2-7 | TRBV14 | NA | TGTGCCAGCAGCCAAGGGGTGACAGGCGAGACCTACGAGCAGTACTTC | CASSQGVTGETYEQYF
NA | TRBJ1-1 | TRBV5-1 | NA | TGCGCCAGCAGCTTGGTTTCGGGGCCAGGGTCTGAAGCTTTCTTT | CASSLVSGPGSEAFF
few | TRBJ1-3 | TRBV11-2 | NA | TGTGCCAGCAACCCTGATGGATCTGGAAACACCATATATTTT | CASNPDGSGNTIYF
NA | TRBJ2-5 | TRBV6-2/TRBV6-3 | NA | TGTGCCAGCAGTTCGACGGTTGTTCAAGAGACCCAGTACTTC | CASSSTVVQETQYF
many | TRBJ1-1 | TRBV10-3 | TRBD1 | TGTGCCATCGGTAGGACAGGCCTGAACACTGAAGCTTTCTTT | CAIGRTGLNTEAFF
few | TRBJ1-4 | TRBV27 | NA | TGTGCCAGCAGTTTAGACCCGGGGAGAAAACTGTTTTTT | CASSLDPGRKLFF
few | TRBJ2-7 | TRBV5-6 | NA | TGTGCCAGCAGCTTGCGTCAGGCGGCCTACGAGCAGTACTTC | CASSLRQAAYEQYF
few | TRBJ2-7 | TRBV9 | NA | TGTGCCAGCAGCGTAGGAGGGGGAACGGCCTACGAGCAGTACTTC | CASSVGGGTAYEQYF
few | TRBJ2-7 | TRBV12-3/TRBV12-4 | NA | TGTGCCAGCAGTCAATTCCTCTACGAGCAGTACTTC | CASSQFLYEQYF
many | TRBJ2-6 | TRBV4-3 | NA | TGCGCCAGCAGCCAGGAGAGGTCTGGGGCCAACGTCCTGACTTTC | CASSQERSGANVLTF
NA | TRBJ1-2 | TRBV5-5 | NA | TGTGCCAGCAGCTTGGTGGACACAGGTTCCTATGGCTACACCTTC | CASSLVDTGSYGYTF
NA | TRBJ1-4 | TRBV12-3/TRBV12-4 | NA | TGTGCCAGCAGTATCGAAAACCCCCATGAAAAACTGTTTTTT | CASSIENPHEKLFF
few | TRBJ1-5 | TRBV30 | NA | TGTGCCTGGAGTGTAACGGCAGGAGGTCAGCCCCAGCATTTT | CAWSVTAGGQPQHF
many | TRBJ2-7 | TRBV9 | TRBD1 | TGTGCCAGCAGCCCGCGGACAGGGCCCGAGCAGTACTTC | CASSPRTGPEQYF
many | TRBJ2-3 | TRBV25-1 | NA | TGTGCCAGCAGTGAATATGGGCCAGATACGCAGTATTTT | CASSEYGPDTQYF
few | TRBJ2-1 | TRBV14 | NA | TGTGCCAGCAGCTCGAGTTTCAGCTACAATGAGCAGTTCTTC | CASSSSFSYNEQFF
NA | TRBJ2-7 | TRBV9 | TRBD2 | TGTGCCAGCAGCCTGGGGGGACTAGCAGACGAGCAGTACTTC | CASSLGGLADEQYF
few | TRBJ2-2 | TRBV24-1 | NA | TGTGCCACCGCCCAGGGAGGGGGTGTCGGCGGGGAGCTGTTTTTT | CATAQGGGVGGELFF
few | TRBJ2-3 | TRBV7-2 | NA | TGTGCCAGCAGCCTAGAGGGAGTAGCGGACGATACGCAGTATTTT | CASSLEGVADDTQYF
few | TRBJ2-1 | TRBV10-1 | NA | TGCGCCAGCAGTGAGTCAATCCTGGCCGATGAGCAGTTCTTC | CASSESILADEQFF
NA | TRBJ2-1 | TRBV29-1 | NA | TGCAGCGTCGATCAGAGGAATGAGCAGTTCTTC | CSVDQRNEQFF
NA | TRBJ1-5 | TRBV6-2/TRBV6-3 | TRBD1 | TGTGCCAGCAGTTACATCGGACAGGGGGCGGATCAGCCCCAGCATTTT | CASSYIGQGADQPQHF
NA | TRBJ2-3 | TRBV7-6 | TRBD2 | TGTGCCAGCAGTCCAGCTCGGACCGGGCTAGCGGGGAGTAAATCAGATACGCAGTATTTT | CASSPARTGLAGSKSDTQYF
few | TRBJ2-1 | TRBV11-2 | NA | TGTGCCAGCAGCTTCTTTGGGGCGCAATCCAGCTCCCTTTATGGTGAGCAGTTCTTC | CASSFFGAQSSSLYGEQFF
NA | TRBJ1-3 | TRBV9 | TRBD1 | TGTGCCAGCAGCCCCCAGGGGGATGGGGGCTCTGGAAACACCATATATTTT | CASSPQGDGGSGNTIYF